The rows below give T cell receptor beta chains drawn from one sample of a study of cytomegalovirus exposure and HLA in healthy donors. Profiled with immunoSEQ multiplex PCR; TCRdb holds only in-frame clones, not every one. The sample contains under 150,000 clones, around 72% of which appear only once. What was sequenced was PBMCs. These receptors were collected from a woman aged 40 to 55 in good health and CMV-seronegative. Each CDR3 is given with its conserved first and last residue. A D gene is named only where the DNA matches it firmly. Some rows mark clone size as missing; the rest say once, few, many or name a class of expanded clone.

j_gene,abundance,v_gene,d_gene,CDR3aa,CDR3nt
TRBJ1-6,.,TRBV6-5,.,CASSVSTDAGSPLHF,TGTGCCAGCAGTGTGTCGACTGACGCTGGATCACCCCTCCACTTT
TRBJ2-2,.,TRBV27,.,CASSLGLLTGELFF,TGTGCCAGCAGTTTAGGACTCCTCACCGGGGAGCTGTTTTTT
TRBJ1-5,.,TRBV28,.,CASRDIRGLGQPQHF,TGTGCCAGCAGAGATATCAGGGGTTTGGGTCAGCCCCAGCATTTT
TRBJ2-1,.,TRBV27,.,CASSSGPGQFF,TGTGCCAGCAGTTCCGGTCCAGGGCAGTTCTTC
TRBJ1-4,.,TRBV7-6,.,CASSFDQGEKLFF,TGTGCCAGCAGCTTTGATCAGGGAGAAAAACTGTTTTTT
TRBJ1-2,.,TRBV19,.,CASSPPGHGVGGYTF,TGTGCCAGTAGTCCGCCGGGACACGGAGTAGGTGGCTACACCTTC
TRBJ1-4,.,TRBV9,.,CASSVNRGSGTNEKLFF,TGTGCCAGCAGCGTAAATAGGGGGTCAGGGACTAATGAAAAACTGTTTTTT
TRBJ1-2,.,TRBV28,.,CASSTQSGYTF,TGTGCCAGCAGTACGCAGTCTGGCTACACCTTC
TRBJ2-1,.,TRBV5-1,TRBD1,CASSEGQILPGRSGNEQFF,TGCGCCAGCAGCGAGGGACAGATCTTACCGGGACGATCAGGGAATGAGCAGTTCTTC
TRBJ2-4,once,TRBV7-2,.,CASSLVGAVGAKNIQYF,TGTGCCAGCAGCTTAGTGGGAGCAGTAGGGGCCAAAAACATTCAGTACTTC
TRBJ1-2,.,TRBV4-3,TRBD1,CASSPDRAFSDGYTF,TGCGCCAGCAGCCCAGACAGGGCCTTCTCTGATGGCTACACCTTC
TRBJ1-2,.,TRBV19,TRBD1,CASSSPGQETYGYTF,TGTGCCAGTTCTTCCCCGGGACAGGAAACCTATGGCTACACCTTC
TRBJ1-5,few,TRBV2,.,CASREQGSNQPQHF,TGTGCCAGCAGAGAACAGGGCAGCAATCAGCCCCAGCATTTT
TRBJ1-2,.,TRBV4-1,.,CASSQDQGGRGYTF,TGCGCCAGCAGCCAAGACCAGGGTGGACGAGGCTACACCTTC
TRBJ2-1,.,TRBV7-9,.,CASSLTTTYNEQFF,TGTGCCAGCAGCTTGACTACTACCTACAATGAGCAGTTCTTC
TRBJ2-3,.,TRBV9,TRBD2,CASSGRLAGGIDTQYF,TGTGCCAGCAGCGGTCGACTAGCGGGGGGGATTGATACGCAGTATTTT
TRBJ1-4,.,TRBV29-1,.,CSVLDGGCKLFF,TGCAGCGTTCTAGACGGGGGATGTAAACTGTTTTTT
TRBJ1-5,once,TRBV28,.,CASSPRYGSNQPQHF,TGTGCCAGCAGTCCCCGCTACGGTAGCAATCAGCCCCAGCATTTT
TRBJ1-1,.,TRBV6-6,.,CASSYSQGNTEAFF,TGTGCCAGCAGTTACTCGCAGGGAAACACTGAAGCTTTCTTT
TRBJ2-1,.,TRBV28,TRBD1,CASGGTGKPAEQFF,TGTGCCAGTGGGGGGACAGGGAAACCGGCTGAGCAGTTCTTC
TRBJ2-7,.,TRBV6-5,.,CASSSQGSYEQYF,TGTGCCAGCAGTTCACAGGGCTCCTACGAGCAGTACTTC
TRBJ2-2,few,TRBV27,.,CASRRPGLNTGELFF,TGTGCCAGCAGGCGACCAGGCCTTAACACCGGGGAGCTGTTTTTT
TRBJ1-5,once,TRBV10-3,TRBD1,CAISETMGQTNPDSNQPQHF,TGTGCCATCAGTGAGACAATGGGACAGACAAATCCGGATAGCAATCAGCCCCAGCATTTT
TRBJ1-4,.,TRBV28,.,CASSSLTGGTEKLFF,TGTGCCAGCAGTTCCTTAACGGGGGGCACTGAAAAACTGTTTTTT
TRBJ1-1,few,TRBV27,.,CASRYNTGNTEAFF,TGTGCCAGCAGGTATAACACAGGGAACACTGAAGCTTTCTTT
TRBJ1-1,.,TRBV27,.,CASSLTGSMNTEAFF,TGTGCCAGCAGTCTTACAGGGTCGATGAACACTGAAGCTTTCTTT
TRBJ1-2,.,TRBV28,.,CASRSGQTYGYTF,TGTGCCAGCAGGTCTGGACAGACTTATGGCTACACCTTC
TRBJ2-7,.,TRBV15,TRBD1,CATSREGTDHLNEQYF,TGTGCCACCAGCAGAGAAGGGACAGATCACCTAAACGAGCAGTACTTC
TRBJ2-2,once,TRBV29-1,TRBD2,CSGRAGGDTGELFF,TGCAGCGGGAGAGCGGGGGGTGACACCGGGGAGCTGTTTTTT
TRBJ1-2,once,TRBV5-4,.,CASSPGPYGYTF,TGTGCCAGCAGCCCCGGTCCCTATGGCTACACCTTC
TRBJ2-1,.,TRBV7-2,.,CASSLGLYNEQFF,TGTGCCAGCAGCTTAGGTCTCTACAATGAGCAGTTCTTC
TRBJ1-5,.,TRBV18,TRBD1,CASSPQGASSNQPQHF,TGTGCCAGCTCACCTCAGGGGGCGAGCAGCAATCAGCCCCAGCATTTT
TRBJ2-5,.,TRBV4-1,TRBD2,CASSLLGAGGKETQYF,TGCGCCAGCAGCCTGCTGGGAGCGGGGGGTAAGGAGACCCAGTACTTC
TRBJ2-4,.,TRBV27,.,CASREHNGVIQYF,TGTGCCAGCAGGGAACACAACGGGGTCATTCAGTACTTC
TRBJ1-5,.,TRBV19,.,CASSAGRIEGHQPQHF,TGTGCCAGTAGTGCGGGACGTATAGAAGGACATCAGCCCCAGCATTTT
TRBJ2-7,.,TRBV5-6,.,CASSLRRVYEQYF,TGTGCCAGCAGCTTGAGGAGGGTCTACGAGCAGTACTTC
TRBJ2-1,few,TRBV4-1,.,CASSQFSGSYNEQFF,TGCGCCAGCAGCCAATTTAGCGGCTCCTACAATGAGCAGTTCTTC
TRBJ1-1,.,TRBV7-2,.,CASSLAYNRATEAFF,TGTGCCAGCAGCTTAGCGTACAACAGGGCCACTGAAGCTTTCTTT
TRBJ2-2,.,TRBV4-1,.,CASSQGLFRELFF,TGCGCCAGCAGCCAAGGTTTATTCCGGGAGCTGTTTTTT
TRBJ1-2,.,TRBV6-5,.,CASSYSTAPNYGYTF,TGTGCCAGCAGTTACTCGACAGCTCCTAACTATGGCTACACCTTC
TRBJ1-2,once,TRBV9,.,CASSVDGRNYGYTF,TGTGCCAGCAGCGTAGATGGCAGGAACTATGGCTACACCTTC
TRBJ2-1,.,TRBV5-1,TRBD2,CASSYRLAGDNEQFF,TGCGCCAGCAGCTACCGATTAGCGGGGGACAATGAGCAGTTCTTC
TRBJ2-7,.,TRBV5-3,TRBD1,CARSLDPGGTGTGFYEQYF,TGTGCCAGAAGCTTGGATCCCGGGGGAACCGGGACAGGGTTCTACGAGCAGTACTTC
TRBJ2-6,.,TRBV5-1,.,CASSLVPVSSGANVLTF,TGCGCCAGCAGCTTGGTTCCGGTGAGCTCTGGGGCCAACGTCCTGACTTTC
TRBJ2-1,.,TRBV9,TRBD1,CASSKTGVNEQFF,TGTGCCAGCAGCAAGACAGGGGTCAATGAGCAGTTCTTC
TRBJ2-1,.,TRBV7-9,TRBD2,CASSGTSGGYSNEQFF,TGTGCCAGCTCCGGGACTAGCGGGGGGTACTCCAATGAGCAGTTCTTC
TRBJ1-1,once,TRBV5-1,.,CASSLAEENTEAFF,TGCGCCAGCAGCTTGGCCGAGGAGAACACTGAAGCTTTCTTT
TRBJ1-2,.,TRBV5-1,TRBD1,CASSPGQGAHGYTF,TGCGCCAGCAGCCCGGGACAGGGGGCTCATGGCTACACCTTC
TRBJ1-2,.,TRBV7-3,TRBD1,CASSQQGFRGYTF,TGTGCCAGCAGCCAACAGGGGTTCCGGGGCTACACCTTC
TRBJ1-5,.,TRBV19,TRBD1,CASSSPQGAYSPGNQPQHF,TGTGCCAGTAGTAGCCCGCAGGGGGCTTATTCTCCTGGCAATCAGCCCCAGCATTTT
TRBJ1-6,.,TRBV9,.,CASSPEGDTYSPLHF,TGTGCCAGCAGTCCCGAGGGGGATACTTATTCACCCCTCCACTTT
TRBJ1-5,few,TRBV2,.,CASSEESGGQPQHF,TGTGCCAGCAGTGAAGAGTCAGGAGGTCAGCCCCAGCATTTT
TRBJ1-1,.,TRBV10-3,TRBD1,CAISPHQGANTEAFF,TGTGCCATCAGCCCTCATCAGGGGGCGAACACTGAAGCTTTCTTT
TRBJ2-3,once,TRBV29-1,TRBD2,CSVGRTRSSGGTDTQYF,TGCAGCGTAGGACGGACACGATCTAGCGGGGGCACAGATACGCAGTATTTT
TRBJ2-1,.,TRBV9,.,CASSVEWAGVSNEQFF,TGTGCCAGCAGCGTAGAGTGGGCAGGGGTAAGCAATGAGCAGTTCTTC